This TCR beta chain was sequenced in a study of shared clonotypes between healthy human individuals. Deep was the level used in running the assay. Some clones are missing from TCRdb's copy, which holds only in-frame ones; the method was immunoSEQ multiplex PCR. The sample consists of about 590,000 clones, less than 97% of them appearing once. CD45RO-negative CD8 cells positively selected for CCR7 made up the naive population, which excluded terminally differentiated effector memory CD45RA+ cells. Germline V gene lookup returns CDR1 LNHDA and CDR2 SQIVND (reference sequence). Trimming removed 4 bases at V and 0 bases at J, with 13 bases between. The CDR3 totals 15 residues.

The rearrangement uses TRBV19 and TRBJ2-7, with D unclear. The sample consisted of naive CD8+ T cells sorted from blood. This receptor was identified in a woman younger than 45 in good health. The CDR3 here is CASSRYSKSSYEQYF. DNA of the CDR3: TGTGCCAGTAGTAGATATAGCAAAAGCTCCTACGAGCAGTACTTC.